The 29 T cell receptor beta chains below were found in one sample sequenced in a study of regulatory T cells in long-lasting Graves disease. Time point noted: newly diagnosed GD, antithyroid drugs for less than 3 months. PBMC RNA was the source of the TCR library. Investigators prepared the TCR beta libraries by applying iRepertoire HTBI primers and Arm-PCR of CDR3 regions. TCRdb itself ran the multiplex PCR reads through MiXCR, one entry per CDR3 protein. The sample has 500,000 or so distinct CDR3 sequences; about 15% are singletons. The data were also submitted as part of a second study, on T cells in Graves' hyperthyroidism and ophthalmopathy.

The sample consisted of peripheral blood mononuclear cells (PBMCs), taken at new diagnosis, from a patient treated with antithyroid drugs. Receptor source: a woman between 50 and 59 years old with Graves disease.

This clonotype was seen repeatedly, ten times or more. The rearrangement joins TRBV28 to TRBJ1-1, with D uncertain. CDR1 is MDHEN and CDR2 is SYDVKM in the germline V gene. The length of the CDR3 is 8 residues. Trimming removed 10 bases from V and 7 bases from J, with 4 bases in between. The CDR3 protein is CATDEAFF. CDR3 in DNA: TGTGCCACCGATGAAGCTTTCTTT.

Turning to this clonotype: A single base separates this from a much larger clone, so it may be a read error. The V call is TRBV29-1, the J call TRBJ2-1; D gene ambiguous. This CDR3 has 11 residues. CDR1 and CDR2 (germline): SQVTM, ANQGSEA. The CDR3 DNA reads TGCAGCGGGACCTCCTACAATAAGCAGTTCTTC. This gives the protein CSGTSYNKQFF.

This clonotype was observed at least ten times. The chain uses TRBV12-3 or TRBV12-4 and TRBJ1-2, with a weak D call TRBD1 (5 bases). The CDR3 length is 15 residues. Between the trimmed V and J ends, which lost 6 bases and 2 bases, there was a span of 16 bases. CDR3 residues: CASRRTNEGNYGYTF. CDR3 coding DNA: TGTGCCAGCAGACGGACAAACGAAGGCAACTATGGCTACACCTTC.

A note on this clonotype: Since a much larger clone is just one base distant, this may be a read error. The chain uses TRBV20-1 and TRBJ2-1; 9 bases are a match to TRBD2. The CDR3 sequence is 15 residues long. J lost 10 bases, V lost 3 bases, and 13 bases had no gene match. Germline-derived CDR1 and CDR2 are DFQATT and SNEGSKA (reference sequence). Written as DNA, the CDR3 is TGCAGTGCTAGCCCGACCGGGACTAGCATATACGAGCAGTTCTTC. Its protein product is CSASPTGTSIYEQFF.

This clonotype appeared many times. CDR3 nucleotides: TGCAGTGCTAGAAAGGGGGCCAGGCCGGGCGAGCAGTACTTC. Translating it yields CSARKGARPGEQYF. This rearrangement joins TRBV20-1 to TRBJ2-7; the match to TRBD1 covers 7 bases. The CDR3 totals 14 residues. Germline values: CDR1 DFQATT, CDR2 SNEGSKA (reference sequence). V was pared by 2 bases and J by 6 bases, with 10 bases of the junction left unmatched.

As DNA, the CDR3 is TGTGCCAGTAGTGACGGTTACTCTGGAAACACCATATATTTT. Protein product: CASSDGYSGNTIYF. The chain recombines TRBV19 with TRBJ1-3; D remains unclear. The germline V gene encodes CDR1 LNHDA and CDR2 SQIVND (reference sequence). The CDR3 loop spans 14 amino acids. V shed 5 bases and J shed 0 bases, with 8 bases lying between them. The whole variable domain, filled in from reference TRBV19 and TRBJ1-3, reads DGGITQSPKYLFRKEGQNVTLSCEQNLNHDAMYWYRQDPGQGLRLIYYSQIVNDFQKGDIAEGYSVSREKKESFPLTVTSAQKNPTAFYLCASSDGYSGNTIYFGEGSWLTVV.

There are many counts of this clonotype. The rearrangement uses TRBV7-8 and TRBJ1-1; TRBD1 agrees at 9 bases. Germline assignment: CDR1 SGHVS and CDR2 FQNEAQ. J was trimmed by 5 bases and V by 5 bases; bases with no gene match: 12. This CDR3 is 16 amino acids long. CDR3 nucleotides: TGTGCCAGCAGCGGCCACACCGGGACAGGGTTTACTGAAGCTTTCTTT. Translation: CASSGHTGTGFTEAFF.

There are a few counts of this clonotype. The J gene is TRBJ2-2, the V gene TRBV5-1, with 8 bases fitting TRBD1. This CDR3 is 15 amino acids long. CDR1 and CDR2 from the germline V gene are SGHRS and YFSETQ. V gave up 4 bases and J gave up 4 bases; unmatched junction bases: 6. CDR3 amino acids: CASSRDRRGTGELFF. CDR3 bases: TGCGCCAGCAGCCGGGACAGGAGGGGCACCGGGGAGCTGTTTTTT. The whole variable domain, filled in from reference TRBV5-1 and TRBJ2-2, reads KAGVTQTPRYLIKTRGQQVTLSCSPISGHRSVSWYQQTPGQGLQFLFEYFSETQRNKGNFPGRFSGRQFSNSRSEMNVSTLELGDSALYLCASSRDRRGTGELFFGEGSRLTVL.

This clonotype was detected ten times or more. The J gene is TRBJ2-1, the V gene TRBV11-2; TRBD2 matches 10 bases. V lost 8 bases, J lost 4 bases, and 11 bases stayed unmatched. This CDR3 region has 16 residues. CDR1 and CDR2 from the germline V gene are SGHAT and FQNNGV. The CDR3 region has the DNA TGTGCCAGCCAGTTGGGACTAGCGACCGATTACAATGAGCAGTTCTTC. Amino acids: CASQLGLATDYNEQFF.

This clonotype occurred a few times. CDR3 bases: TGTGCCAGTACCCGATGGGTCTTCAGCTCCTACAATGAGCAGTTCTTC. As protein: CASTRWVFSSYNEQFF. The chain is built from TRBV19 and TRBJ2-1; D not certain. V lost 7 bases and J lost 0, with 16 bases in between. Germline CDR1 and CDR2: LNHDA and SQIVND (reference sequence). The CDR3 consists of 16 residues.

This clonotype was counted many times. One end of the junction varies from germline; a read error may be responsible. The chain uses TRBV5-1 and TRBJ1-5; D possibly corresponds to TRBD1 (6 bases). The CDR3 has 15 residues. In germline, CDR1 is SGHRS, CDR2 YFSETQ. In DNA, the CDR3 is TGTGCCAGCAGCTCCACCCCAGGGGGCAATCAGCCCCAGCATTTT. Residues: CASSSTPGGNQPQHF.

This clonotype was seen at least ten times. This chain uses TRBV2 with TRBJ1-5; no definite D call. The CDR3 has 13 residues. V lost 1 base, J lost 4 bases, and 5 bases lay in between. Germline V CDR1 and CDR2: SNHLY, FYNNEI. The CDR3 loop is CASSEVANQPQHF. CDR3 DNA sequence: TGTGCCAGCAGTGAAGTGGCAAATCAGCCCCAGCATTTT.

This clonotype has ten or more counts. The V call is TRBV12-3 or TRBV12-4, the J call TRBJ1-1; tentatively, D is TRBD1 (5 bases). This CDR3 contains 15 residues. V dropped 7 bases and J dropped 0 bases, with 15 bases sitting between them. The CDR3 loop reads CASIWGYSMNTEAFF. In DNA, the CDR3 is TGTGCCAGCATCTGGGGCTACAGCATGAACACTGAAGCTTTCTTT.

This clonotype was recorded many times. The chain recombines TRBV12-3 or TRBV12-4 with TRBJ1-2, with 8 bases that match TRBD1. This CDR3 is 15 amino acids long. V was clipped by 6 bases and J by 6 bases; unmatched bases: 12. CDR3 protein: CASSPGTGAEDGYTF. DNA of the CDR3: TGTGCCAGCAGCCCCGGGACAGGCGCCGAGGATGGCTACACCTTC.

The chain employs TRBV12-3 or TRBV12-4 and TRBJ2-1; TRBD2 matches 14 bases. With V trimmed by 4 bases and J by 7 bases, 3 bases remained unmatched. The CDR3 extends over 15 amino acids. CDR3 region: CASSSGTSGGNEQFF. DNA for the CDR3: TGTGCCAGCAGTTCCGGGACTAGCGGGGGTAATGAGCAGTTCTTC.

This clonotype was detected many times. The chain combines TRBV12-3 or TRBV12-4 with TRBJ2-3; 8 nucleotides align to TRBD2. The CDR3 loop spans 18 amino acids. The J segment lost 6 bases and the V segment lost 5 bases, leaving 19 bases of the junction unmatched. CDR3 sequence reads: CASSDAHTTLAGWDTQYF. The CDR3 bases are TGTGCCAGCAGTGACGCCCATACTACGCTAGCGGGTTGGGATACGCAGTATTTT.

V and J are TRBV27 and TRBJ2-3; D unclear. CDR1 is MNHEY and CDR2 is SMNVEV in the germline V gene (reference sequence). The CDR3 length is 13 residues. V lost 5 bases and J 2 bases, leaving 8 bases between the germline ends. CDR3 sequence (DNA): TGTGCCAGCAGTCTCCACTTCACAGATACGCAGTATTTT. Translating it yields CASSLHFTDTQYF.

This chain uses TRBV6-6 with TRBJ1-5; weak D call: TRBD1 (6 bases). Trimming cost V 0 bases and J 0 bases, with 12 bases left between them. The CDR3 has 17 amino acids. From germline, CDR1 is MNHNY and CDR2 SVGAGI (reference sequence). The CDR3 nucleotides are TGTGCCAGCAGTTACTCGACAGGTGGTTATAGCAATCAGCCCCAGCATTTT. This codes for CASSYSTGGYSNQPQHF.

For this clonotype: With a much larger clone just one base away, this may be a read error. The chain employs TRBV3-1 and TRBJ2-7, with D possibly being TRBD1 or TRBD2 (5 bases each). Germline-derived CDR1 and CDR2 are LGHDT and YNNKEL (reference sequence). Trimming left V 7 bases short and J 6 bases short, with 22 bases between. The CDR3 length is 15 residues. The CDR3 nucleotides read TGTGCCAGCACCCCCGCGGCAGGGAGTTTCTGCGAGCAGTACTTC. It translates to CASTPAAGSFCEQYF.

This clonotype has just a few counts. V and J are TRBV3-1 and TRBJ2-1; possible D gene TRBD2, 9 bases. The CDR3 loop spans 21 amino acids. Germline CDR1 reads LGHDT; CDR2 reads YNNKEL (reference sequence). V gave up 4 bases and J gave up 6 bases, with 34 bases separating them. As DNA, the CDR3 is TGTGCCAGCAGCCCAGACTATGCCGGGACAGGAATAGCGGGAGTTGGCAATGAGCAGTTCTTC. This gives the protein CASSPDYAGTGIAGVGNEQFF.

The chain recombines TRBV3-1 with TRBJ1-5; D ambiguous. The CDR3 totals 13 residues. V was cut by 0 bases and J by 7 bases, with 7 bases left in between. The germline V gene has CDR1 LGHDT and CDR2 YNNKEL (reference sequence). CDR3 in DNA: TGTGCCAGCAGCCAAGATCCGGGCCAGCCCCAGCATTTT. Encoded protein: CASSQDPGQPQHF.

Concerning this clonotype: A read error may be the cause here, since a much bigger clone is one base away. The chain recombines TRBV7-7 with TRBJ2-1, with D possibly matching TRBD1 (6 bases). From germline, CDR1 is SSHAT and CDR2 FNYEAQ (reference sequence). The CDR3 extends over 15 amino acids. The CDR3 spells CATSPYRVSYNEQFF. The CDR3 region has the DNA TGTGCCACCAGCCCATACAGGGTCTCCTACAATGAGCAGTTCTTC.

This clonotype has at least ten counts. This sequence joins TRBV6-2 or TRBV6-3 and TRBJ2-1, with 8 bases lining up with TRBD1. Germline V lookup: CDR1 MNHEY, CDR2 SVGEGT. J was trimmed by 8 bases and V by 4 bases; bases with no gene match: 4. The CDR3 covers 13 residues. The chain's CDR3 is CASSWTGPDEQFF. The CDR3 nucleotides read TGTGCCAGCAGTTGGACAGGGCCCGATGAGCAGTTCTTC.

CDR3 sequence reads: CASSIRYNEQFF. The CDR3 DNA follows: TGTGCCAGCAGCATCCGATACAATGAGCAGTTCTTC. The rearrangement links TRBV9 to TRBJ2-1; D not resolved. The V end was cut by 4 bases, the J end by 4 bases, with 6 bases between. Germline loops: CDR1 SGDLS, CDR2 YYNGEE. The CDR3 has 12 amino acids. Using reference TRBV9 and TRBJ2-1 for the parts outside the CDR3, the full variable domain is DSGVTQTPKHLITATGQRVTLRCSPRSGDLSVYWYQQSLDQGLQFLIQYYNGEERAKGNILERFSAQQFPDLHSELNLSSLELGDSALYFCASSIRYNEQFFGPGTRLTVL.

This clonotype has a handful of counts. This chain links TRBV10-3 with TRBJ2-1; TRBD2 might be the D (6 bases). V gave up 5 bases and J gave up 7 bases, with 18 bases separating them. Germline loops: CDR1 ENHRY, CDR2 SYGVKD. This CDR3 comprises 15 residues. Here the CDR3 DNA reads TGTGCCATCAGTCACCCAGGCCCGGGAGTGAATGAGCAGTTCTTC. Protein sequence: CAISHPGPGVNEQFF.

This clonotype was detected many times. The gene calls are TRBV7-2 and TRBJ1-1; maybe TRBD1 (5 bases). With 0 bases removed from V and 11 bases from J, the gap between germline ends came to 13 bases. The V gene's germline CDR1 is SGHTA and CDR2 FQGNSA. The CDR3 has 13 amino acids. As DNA, the CDR3 is TGTGCCAGCAGCTTAGCGCCTTTAGGGACCGCTTTCTTT. This encodes CASSLAPLGTAFF.

This clonotype was counted between two and nine times. The J gene is TRBJ2-2, the V gene TRBV5-8; 8 bases line up with TRBD1. Germline V gene lookup returns CDR1 SGHTS and CDR2 YDEGEE. The CDR3 is 15 amino acids. After removal of 5 bases from V and 5 bases from J, the junction contained 8 bases not matched to a gene. CDR3 in DNA: TGTGCCAGCAGTCGCCGGACAGGGTGGACCGGGGAGCTGTTTTTT. Translation gives CASSRRTGWTGELFF.

This clonotype was observed a handful of times. This chain links TRBV2 with TRBJ2-1, with 8 positions matching TRBD1. CDR1 is SNHLY and CDR2 is FYNNEI in the germline V gene. V was clipped by 3 bases and J by 16 bases; unmatched bases: 14. The CDR3 runs 14 residues. CDR3 in DNA: TGTGCCAGCAGTGATCAGGGGATCCGGGACAGGCTTTTCTTC. This codes for CASSDQGIRDRLFF.

This clonotype was detected ten times or more. The chain combines TRBV28 with TRBJ2-7; D is unresolved. With 5 bases removed from V and 8 bases from J, the gap between germline ends came to 10 bases. The CDR3 extends over 11 amino acids. Germline V gene lookup returns CDR1 MDHEN and CDR2 SYDVKM. CDR3 bases: TGTGCCAGCAGTGCCCTCCTGAAGCAGTACTTC. Translating gives CASSALLKQYF.